This TCR beta chain was sequenced in a study of T cells in Graves' hyperthyroidism and ophthalmopathy. Criteria for exclusion of patients were uncontrolled infection, other autoimmune disease, pregnancy or lactation. Diagnostic assessment was based on clinical symptoms, serum thyroxine and TRAb, thyroid ultrasound and orbital computed tomography. Study results and caveats: In simple terms, a model built on 13 V-J features told ophthalmopathy apart from stable hyperthyroidism. Blood also carried most thyroid clonotypes expanded above 0.001.

The TCR beta CDR3 regions underwent amplification using RNA transcripts as the source. First-round RT-PCR of the TCR CDR3 relied on the HTBI primer set. Each CDR3 protein is one row after TCRdb ran MiXCR on the multiplex PCR reads. The sample lists 300,000 to 450,000 distinct CDR3 sequences; roughly 20% were seen once. This clonotype was seen at least ten times. Its antigen remains unidentified. Sequencing was performed on blood. This TCR was recovered from a man younger than 30 with Graves' ophthalmopathy.

The CDR3 reads CASSVASGTGGEYGYTF. Written as DNA, the CDR3 is TGTGCCAGCAGCGTAGCCTCGGGGACAGGGGGCGAATATGGCTACACCTTC. The chain couples TRBV9 to TRBJ1-2; 12 bases are a match to TRBD1. In germline, CDR1 is SGDLS, CDR2 YYNGEE. This CDR3 is built from 17 residues. The V gene end was trimmed by 0 bases and the J gene end by 5 bases; junction bases not matched to a gene: 8.